The rows below give T cell receptor beta chains drawn from one sample of a study of T-cell memory formation after mild COVID-19. TCRdb re-called the 5' RACE reads with MiXCR, one entry per CDR3 protein. The data contain some 40,000 distinct CDR3 sequences, 6% to 6.5% of them seen just once; the ten biggest clones take up 0.8% to 1%. The sequenced sample consisted of PBMCs or a T cell subset sorted from them (not recorded which). The receptors come from an adult who had mild COVID-19 (a few samples of this study predate the infection). Cell type and time point are not known. CDR3s include the opening cysteine and the closing phenylalanine or tryptophan. The order of the fields is CDR3 DNA, CDR3 protein, D gene, J gene, clone size, V gene. A D gene is named only where the DNA matches it firmly. The size of a clone is reported for some rows only, either as once, few or many, or as a class for expanded clones.

TGTGCCACCAGCAGAGATCCAGGAGGGTCCTACGAGCAGTACTTC	CATSRDPGGSYEQYF	-	TRBJ2-7	many	TRBV15
TGTGCCAGCAGGGAACCTCCGGGACAGGGGGTTATGCTGCCCCAGCATTTT	CASREPPGQGVMLPQHF	TRBD1	TRBJ1-5	many	TRBV6-2/TRBV6-3
TGTGCCAGCAGCCCCTCCGGGGGCCGCGTTTCACCCCTCCACTTT	CASSPSGGRVSPLHF	-	TRBJ1-6	many	TRBV7-9
TGTGCCAGCAGCTCTAGCGGGACAGGGTATCAGCTCCAGCATTTT	CASSSSGTGYQLQHF	TRBD1	TRBJ1-5	many	TRBV5-5
TGTGCCAGCAGGTCCCAGGGAGCGAACACTGAAGCTTTCTTT	CASRSQGANTEAFF	-	TRBJ1-1	few	TRBV6-2/TRBV6-3
TGTGCCAGCGGAGGGGCGGGGGCCACTGTCGCCGGGGAGCTGTTTTTT	CASGGAGATVAGELFF	-	TRBJ2-2	few	TRBV9
TGTGCCAGCAGCTTAGGGGGTCGGGGGTCACAAGAGACCCAGTACTTC	CASSLGGRGSQETQYF	-	TRBJ2-5	few	TRBV7-2
TGTGCAAGTCGCTTAGCGCGGTTCGAGCGGGAAAGCTCCTACGAGCAGTACTTC	CASRLARFERESSYEQYF	-	TRBJ2-7	-	TRBV12-2
TGTGCCAGCAGCCCATCGCCCCGGGCCCACAATGAGCAGTTCTTC	CASSPSPRAHNEQFF	-	TRBJ2-1	few	TRBV7-2
TGTGCCATCCACGGACTAGCGGGCGGGGAGCAGTTCTTC	CAIHGLAGGEQFF	TRBD2	TRBJ2-1	many	TRBV10-3
TGTGCCAGCAGTTTGAGGGGGGCCACTGAAGCTTTCTTT	CASSLRGATEAFF	-	TRBJ1-1	few	TRBV12-3/TRBV12-4
TGTGCCACCAGTGATCCGGGACAGGGGTCCTACAATGAGCAGTTCTTC	CATSDPGQGSYNEQFF	TRBD1	TRBJ2-1	many	TRBV24-1
TGTGCCAGCAGGGAATTTAGCGGGAGTCCCTACGAGCAGTACTTC	CASREFSGSPYEQYF	TRBD2	TRBJ2-7	-	TRBV6-6
TGTGCCAGCAGCGCCCCGGGACTTTACACCGGGGAGCTGTTTTTT	CASSAPGLYTGELFF	-	TRBJ2-2	-	TRBV9
TGTGCCAGCGGGTACGGGAGGGGGCAGGAGACCCAGTACTTC	CASGYGRGQETQYF	-	TRBJ2-5	-	TRBV6-6
TGTGCCAGCAGCCGCAATTGGGACACCTCCTACGAGCAGTACTTC	CASSRNWDTSYEQYF	-	TRBJ2-7	many	TRBV27
TGCAGTGCTAGGGTAGTCCAAGAGACCCAGTACTTC	CSARVVQETQYF	-	TRBJ2-5	few	TRBV20-1
TGTGCCAGCTCAGCCAACAGCAATGAAAAACTGTTTTTT	CASSANSNEKLFF	-	TRBJ1-4	few	TRBV18
TGTGCCAGCAGCAGAGCTAGCGGGAGCTACGAGCAGTACTTC	CASSRASGSYEQYF	TRBD2	TRBJ2-7	few	TRBV9
TGTGCCACCAGCAGAGCCACTACAACTAATGAAAAACTGTTTTTT	CATSRATTTNEKLFF	-	TRBJ1-4	few	TRBV15
TGTGCCAGCAGCGTAGTTTCCCAGGGAGAGCAGTTCTTC	CASSVVSQGEQFF	-	TRBJ2-1	-	TRBV9
TGTGCCAGCAGTTTTACAGCTAGTGGCTACACCTTC	CASSFTASGYTF	-	TRBJ1-2	-	TRBV12-3/TRBV12-4
TGTGCCAGCAGCTCCCATAGCGGAGGCCTTCAAGAGACCCAGTACTTC	CASSSHSGGLQETQYF	-	TRBJ2-5	many	TRBV7-6
TGCGCCAGCAGTCGGGCAGGGGTGACAGATACGCAGTATTTT	CASSRAGVTDTQYF	-	TRBJ2-3	many	TRBV4-1
TGCGCCAGCAGCGCAGTCCACGTGGGGGGTGATACGCAGTATTTT	CASSAVHVGGDTQYF	-	TRBJ2-3	many	TRBV5-1
TGCAGTGCTAGAGCTATTGACGGGAGGAGGGATACGCAGTATTTT	CSARAIDGRRDTQYF	TRBD2	TRBJ2-3	many	TRBV20-1
TGTGCCAGCAGCGTAGATCCCACAGGGACCTACGAGCAGTACTTC	CASSVDPTGTYEQYF	-	TRBJ2-7	many	TRBV9
TGTGCCAGCAGACCGACAGGGGGCTACCCGGGCTACACCTTC	CASRPTGGYPGYTF	TRBD1	TRBJ1-2	many	TRBV7-2
TGCGCCAGCAGCCAAGATCCTTCTCGAATCTCTTACAATGAGCAGTTCTTC	CASSQDPSRISYNEQFF	-	TRBJ2-1	many	TRBV4-3
TGCGCCAGCAGCTTGATGGGACAACCCTACGAGCAGTACTTC	CASSLMGQPYEQYF	-	TRBJ2-7	medium-sized	TRBV5-1
TGTGCCAGCAGCCGACGGACTAGCGGCACAGATACGCAGTATTTT	CASSRRTSGTDTQYF	TRBD2	TRBJ2-3	many	TRBV12-3/TRBV12-4
TGTGCTAGTGGAAGACAGGTGGCTATGAACACTGAAGCTTTCTTT	CASGRQVAMNTEAFF	-	TRBJ1-1	few	TRBV12-5
TGCGCCAGCAGCCCTTTCCGGGGGTCTAATGAAAAACTGTTTTTT	CASSPFRGSNEKLFF	-	TRBJ1-4	many	TRBV5-1
TGTGCCAGCAGCCCAGTCGGCCCCCATAGTGGGACCCAGTACTTC	CASSPVGPHSGTQYF	-	TRBJ2-5	-	TRBV25-1
TGTGCCAGTAGTCCCCCACGCGTCCGACAGGGTCGTACAGGCTACACCTTC	CASSPPRVRQGRTGYTF	TRBD1	TRBJ1-2	few	TRBV19
TGTGCCAGCAGTTTTCCCAACCGAGCCGATACGCAGTATTTT	CASSFPNRADTQYF	-	TRBJ2-3	many	TRBV12-3/TRBV12-4
TGCGCCAGCAGGAAACAGTATGGGCAGACGGACGAGCAGTACTTC	CASRKQYGQTDEQYF	-	TRBJ2-7	many	TRBV5-1
TGTGCCAGCAGTTACTCCGAGGGCAGGGGGCATGGCTACACCTTC	CASSYSEGRGHGYTF	TRBD1	TRBJ1-2	few	TRBV6-5
TGTGCCACCAGCAGACAAACTAGCGGGGGAAAGAAGACCCAGTACTTC	CATSRQTSGGKKTQYF	TRBD2	TRBJ2-5	-	TRBV15
TGTGCCAGCAGCGCCGGGAGGTGGATTTTCTTT	CASSAGRWIFF	-	TRBJ1-1	-	TRBV9
TGTGCCAGTAGTATAGCAGGGATAAACGGCTACACCTTC	CASSIAGINGYTF	-	TRBJ1-2	many	TRBV19